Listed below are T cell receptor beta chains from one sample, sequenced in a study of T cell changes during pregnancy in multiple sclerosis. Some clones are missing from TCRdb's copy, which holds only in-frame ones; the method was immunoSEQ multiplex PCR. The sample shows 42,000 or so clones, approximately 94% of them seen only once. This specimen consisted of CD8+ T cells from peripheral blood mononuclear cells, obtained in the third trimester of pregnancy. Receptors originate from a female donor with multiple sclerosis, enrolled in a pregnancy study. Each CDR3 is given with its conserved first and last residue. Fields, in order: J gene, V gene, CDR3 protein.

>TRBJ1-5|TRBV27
CASSMTGGNQPQHF
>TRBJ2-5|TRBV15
CATSRLARGLETQYF
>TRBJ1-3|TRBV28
CASSLGDWGNTIYF
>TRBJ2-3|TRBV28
CASSFLAGDTQYF
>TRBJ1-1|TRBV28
CASSLRSNTEAFF
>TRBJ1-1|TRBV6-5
CASSTARGGYTEAFF
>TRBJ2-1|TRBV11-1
CASSLGRDEQFF
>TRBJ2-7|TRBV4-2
CASSQEALYEQYF
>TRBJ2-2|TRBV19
CASKEGRDTGELFF
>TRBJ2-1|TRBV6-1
CASSSTSGGYNEQFF
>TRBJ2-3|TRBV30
CAWSRRTSGPGAQYF
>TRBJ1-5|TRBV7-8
CASSINRGQPQHF
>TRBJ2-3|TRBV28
CASSPFGSTDTQYF
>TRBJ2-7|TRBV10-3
CAISDLAGYEQYF
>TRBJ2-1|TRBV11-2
CASSSGDGSYNEQFF
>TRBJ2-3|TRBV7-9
CASSSGTDTQYF
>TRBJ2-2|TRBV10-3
CAISPGWTNTGELFF
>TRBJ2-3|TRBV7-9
CASSFEREGWTDTQYF
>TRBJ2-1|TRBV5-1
CASSLEQGEGNEQFF